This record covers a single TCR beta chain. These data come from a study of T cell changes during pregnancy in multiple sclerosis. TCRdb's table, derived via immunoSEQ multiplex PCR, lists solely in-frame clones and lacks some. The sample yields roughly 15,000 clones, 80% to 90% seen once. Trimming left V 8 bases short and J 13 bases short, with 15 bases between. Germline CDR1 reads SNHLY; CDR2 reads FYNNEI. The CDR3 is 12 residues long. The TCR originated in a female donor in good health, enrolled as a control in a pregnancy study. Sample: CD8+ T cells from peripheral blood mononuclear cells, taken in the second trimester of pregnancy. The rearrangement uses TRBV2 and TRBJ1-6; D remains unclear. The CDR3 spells CASRVPIYPLHF. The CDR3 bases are TGTGCCAGCCGAGTCCCCATCTACCCCCTCCACTTT.